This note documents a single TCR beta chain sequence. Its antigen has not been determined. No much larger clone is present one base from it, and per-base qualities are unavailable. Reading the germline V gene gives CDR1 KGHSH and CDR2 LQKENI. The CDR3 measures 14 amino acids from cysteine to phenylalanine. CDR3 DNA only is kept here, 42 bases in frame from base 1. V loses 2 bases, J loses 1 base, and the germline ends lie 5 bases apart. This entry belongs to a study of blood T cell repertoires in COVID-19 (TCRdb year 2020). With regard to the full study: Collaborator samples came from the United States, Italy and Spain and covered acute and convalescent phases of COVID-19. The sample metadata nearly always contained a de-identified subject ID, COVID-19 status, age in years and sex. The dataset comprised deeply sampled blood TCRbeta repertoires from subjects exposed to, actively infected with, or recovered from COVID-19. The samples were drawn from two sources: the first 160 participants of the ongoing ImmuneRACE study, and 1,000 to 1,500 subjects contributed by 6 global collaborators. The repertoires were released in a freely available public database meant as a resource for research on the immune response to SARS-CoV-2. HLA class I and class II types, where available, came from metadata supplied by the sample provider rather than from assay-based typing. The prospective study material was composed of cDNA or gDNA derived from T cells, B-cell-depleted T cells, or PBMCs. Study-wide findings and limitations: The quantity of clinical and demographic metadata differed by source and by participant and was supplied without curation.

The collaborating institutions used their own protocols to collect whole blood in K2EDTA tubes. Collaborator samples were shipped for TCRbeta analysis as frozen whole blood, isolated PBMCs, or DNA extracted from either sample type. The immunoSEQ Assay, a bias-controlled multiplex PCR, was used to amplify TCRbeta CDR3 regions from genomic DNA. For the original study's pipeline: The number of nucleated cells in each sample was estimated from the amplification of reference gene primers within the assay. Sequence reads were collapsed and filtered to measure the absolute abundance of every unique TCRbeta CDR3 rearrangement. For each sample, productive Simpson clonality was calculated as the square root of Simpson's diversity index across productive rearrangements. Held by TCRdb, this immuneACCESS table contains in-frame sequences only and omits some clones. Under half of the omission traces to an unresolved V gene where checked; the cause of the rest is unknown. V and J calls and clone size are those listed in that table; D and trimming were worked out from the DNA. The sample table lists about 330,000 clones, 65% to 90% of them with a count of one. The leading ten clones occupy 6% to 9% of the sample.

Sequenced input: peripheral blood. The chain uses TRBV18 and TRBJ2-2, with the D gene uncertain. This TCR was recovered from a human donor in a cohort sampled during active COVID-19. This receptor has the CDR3 CASSPWQNTGELFF. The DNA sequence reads TGTGCCAGCTCACCATGGCAGAACACCGGGGAGCTGTTTTTT.